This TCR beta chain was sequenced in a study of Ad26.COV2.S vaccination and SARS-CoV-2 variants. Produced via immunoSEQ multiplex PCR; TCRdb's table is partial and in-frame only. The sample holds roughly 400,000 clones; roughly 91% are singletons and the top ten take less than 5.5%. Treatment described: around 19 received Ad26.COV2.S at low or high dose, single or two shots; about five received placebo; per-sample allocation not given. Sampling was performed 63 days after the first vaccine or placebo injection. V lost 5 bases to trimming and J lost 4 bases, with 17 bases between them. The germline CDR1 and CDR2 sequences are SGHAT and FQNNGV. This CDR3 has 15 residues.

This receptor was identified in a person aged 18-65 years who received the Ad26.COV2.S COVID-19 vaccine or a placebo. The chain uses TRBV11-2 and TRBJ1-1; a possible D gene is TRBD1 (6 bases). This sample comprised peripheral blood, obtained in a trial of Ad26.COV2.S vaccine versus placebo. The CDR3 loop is CASSLMGAEGTEAFF. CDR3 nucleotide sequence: TGTGCCAGCAGCCTAATGGGGGCGGAGGGCACTGAAGCTTTCTTT. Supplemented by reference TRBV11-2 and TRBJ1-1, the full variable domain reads EAGVAQSPRYKIIEKRQSVAFWCNPISGHATLYWYQQILGQGPKLLIQFQNNGVVDDSQLPKDRFSAERLKGVDSTLKIQPAKLEDSAVYLCASSLMGAEGTEAFFGQGTRLTVV.